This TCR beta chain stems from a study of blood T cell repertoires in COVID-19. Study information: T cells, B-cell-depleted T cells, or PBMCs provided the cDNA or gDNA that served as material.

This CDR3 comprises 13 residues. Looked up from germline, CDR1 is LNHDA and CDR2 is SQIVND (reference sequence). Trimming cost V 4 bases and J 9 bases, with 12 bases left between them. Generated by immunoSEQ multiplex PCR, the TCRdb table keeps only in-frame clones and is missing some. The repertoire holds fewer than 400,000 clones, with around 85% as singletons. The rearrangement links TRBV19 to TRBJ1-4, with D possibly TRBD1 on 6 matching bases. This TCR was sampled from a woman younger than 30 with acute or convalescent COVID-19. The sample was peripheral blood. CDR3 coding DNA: TGTGCCAGTAGTAGATGGACAGTTAAAAAACTGTTTTTT. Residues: CASSRWTVKKLFF.